The present entry profiles one T cell receptor (beta chain) with its context. The antigen is unknown. The sample comes from a study of shared clonotypes between healthy human individuals. In the study overall: Three plates were used per donor for CD4 naive, three for CD4 memory, two for CD8 naive and one for CD8 memory. The study's findings and limits: Inspection by rarefaction showed sorted-subset sequencing to be incomplete despite large depth.

Genomic DNA of each subset was evenly split across several immunoSEQ plates. TCRdb's copy holds only in-frame clones and misses some; the assay was immunoSEQ multiplex PCR. The sample carries around 650,000 clones, around 96% recorded once. Naive CD8 cells were CD45RO-negative, positively selected for CCR7, excluding terminally differentiated effector memory CD45RA+ cells. In germline, CDR1 is SGHRS, CDR2 YFSETQ. J gave up 4 bases and V 4 bases, and 7 bases lay outside the gene matches. The CDR3 length is 15 residues. The sequencing input was naive CD8+ T cells sorted from blood. This clonotype originated in a woman aged 25 to 39 in good health. The chain joins TRBV5-1 to TRBJ2-2; 7 nucleotides agree with TRBD1. The CDR3 is CASSPLQGVTGELFF. The CDR3 nucleotides read TGCGCCAGCAGCCCCCTTCAGGGGGTCACCGGGGAGCTGTTTTTT.